Listed here are 22 T cell receptor beta chains from one sample, sequenced in a study of breast tumors, draining lymph nodes, adjacent tissues. Breast cancer patients provided tissue from their axillary draining lymph nodes. TCRdb reanalysed the multiplex PCR reads using MiXCR and keeps one entry per CDR3 protein. The repertoire holds 140,000 or so distinct CDR3 sequences, about 30% seen once, with about 2.3% in the top ten. Sequenced input: axillary lymph node tissue. Every receptor here comes from a female donor with breast cancer. Some clones in this sample may be carry-over from other donors' samples.

This clonotype was recorded a few times. Being one base from a much bigger clone, this may be a read error. V and J are TRBV5-1 and TRBJ2-2; D assignment may be TRBD1 or TRBD2 (5 bases each). Germline V gene sequence: CDR1 SGHRS, CDR2 YFSETQ. The CDR3 has 13 amino acids. The CDR3 loop reads CASTRELTGDLFF. DNA for the CDR3: TGCGCCAGCACCAGGGAGTTAACCGGGGACCTGTTTTTT.

In its sample, this clonotype was seen many times. This chain links TRBV10-3 with TRBJ2-2, with D hard to call. V was cut by 4 bases and J by 2 bases, with 8 bases left in between. The CDR3 consists of 14 residues. CDR1 ENHRY and CDR2 SYGVKD come from the germline V gene. CDR3 bases: TGTGCCATCAGTGCACCCTTTAACACCGGGGAGCTGTTTTTT. Protein sequence: CAISAPFNTGELFF.

This clonotype was observed many times. This chain uses TRBV5-1 with TRBJ1-3; the D gene is possibly TRBD1 (5 bases). The CDR3 extends over 15 amino acids. In germline, CDR1 is SGHRS, CDR2 YFSETQ. Trimming left V 4 bases short and J 2 bases short, with 13 bases between. The CDR3 sequence is CASSLLVGPGNTIYF. The DNA for the CDR3 is TGCGCCAGCAGCCTGTTAGTGGGGCCTGGAAACACCATATATTTT.

As concerns this clonotype: The junction shows a germline mismatch at one end, possibly a read error. J is TRBJ2-1 and V is TRBV7-2; the D is unclear. Per the germline V gene, CDR1 is SGHTA and CDR2 is FQGNSA. There are 13 residues in the CDR3. The CDR3 reads CASSLLWSNQQFF. Written as DNA, the CDR3 is TGTGCCAGCAGCTTATTATGGAGCAATCAGCAGTTCTTC.

This clonotype was detected ten times or more. This chain joins TRBV20-1 and TRBJ2-2; 7 bases are shared with TRBD2. This CDR3 is 14 amino acids long. The germline gives CDR1 DFQATT, CDR2 SNEGSKA (reference sequence). J gave up 2 bases and V 3 bases, and 3 bases lay outside the gene matches. Written as DNA, the CDR3 is TGCAGTGCTAGCGGGGGGTTTAACACCGGGGAGCTGTTTTTT. The encoded protein is CSASGGFNTGELFF.

This clonotype appeared a single time. The chain combines TRBV25-1 with TRBJ2-2, with D maybe TRBD2 (5 bases). V was cut by 4 bases and J by 7 bases, with 13 bases left in between. CDR1 is MGHDK and CDR2 is SYGVNS in the germline V gene. This CDR3 contains 14 residues. The CDR3 reads CASSARGPFGELFF. The CDR3 DNA reads as TGTGCCAGCAGTGCCCGCGGGCCCTTCGGGGAGCTGTTTTTT.

Regarding this clonotype: This sequence may be a read error, since a much larger clone differs from it by one base. This chain links TRBV7-9 with TRBJ1-2; TRBD1 agrees at 8 bases. Per germline, CDR1 SEHNR and CDR2 FQNEAQ (reference sequence). The CDR3 consists of 15 residues. The CDR3 DNA reads TGTGCCAGCAACCCCCCCCGTCAGGGGGCTTATTTCTACCCCTTC. Its protein is CASNPPRQGAYFYPF.

This clonotype was seen ten or more times. The genes are TRBV9 and TRBJ1-3, with a weak D call TRBD1 (5 bases). V was shortened by 0 bases and J by 4 bases, with 14 bases between the two germline ends. CDR1 is SGDLS and CDR2 is YYNGEE in the germline V gene. CDR3 length: 16 amino acids. The chain's CDR3 is CASSVGPGVYGNTIYF. CDR3 nucleotides: TGTGCCAGCAGCGTAGGTCCGGGGGTCTACGGAAACACCATATATTTT.

The table lists this clonotype with many counts. The CDR3: CASSIKPGSNQPQHF. The DNA for the CDR3 is TGTGCCAGTAGTATAAAGCCAGGGTCTAATCAGCCCCAGCATTTT. V is TRBV19 and J is TRBJ1-5; TRBD1 might be the D (5 bases). This CDR3 is 15 amino acids long. Trimming removed 2 bases at V and 4 bases at J, with 12 bases between. The germline V gene encodes CDR1 LNHDA and CDR2 SQIVND (reference sequence).

This clonotype appeared many times. The chain carries TRBV11-3 and TRBJ2-1; no clear D gene. The germline V gene encodes CDR1 SGHNT and CDR2 YENEEA. With 1 base removed from V and 0 bases from J, the gap between germline ends came to 13 bases. The CDR3 contains 17 residues. The CDR3 protein is CASSLASGVSSYNEQFF. In DNA, the CDR3 is TGTGCCAGCAGCTTAGCGTCTGGGGTTTCCTCCTACAATGAGCAGTTCTTC.

Note on this clonotype: Germline is not matched at one junction end, which may reflect a read error. The chain joins TRBV7-2 to TRBJ2-3; 8 nucleotides align to TRBD2. Germline lookup yields CDR1 SGHTA and CDR2 FQGNSA. The CDR3 is 15 residues long. The CDR3 sequence is CASGFSGGWTDTQYF. In DNA, the CDR3 is TGTGCCAGCGGCTTCAGCGGGGGATGGACAGATACGCAGTATTTT.

This clonotype has a handful of counts. The V call is TRBV27, the J call TRBJ1-3, with D perhaps matching TRBD1 (6 bases). The CDR3 loop spans 14 amino acids. Trimming removed 8 bases from V and 1 base from J, with 12 bases in between. The germline V gene encodes CDR1 MNHEY and CDR2 SMNVEV (reference sequence). This chain's CDR3 is CASGTRASGNTIYF. CDR3 DNA sequence: TGTGCCAGCGGGACAAGGGCGTCTGGAAACACCATATATTTT.

This clonotype was detected many times. J is TRBJ1-2 and V is TRBV9; tentative D call: TRBD1 (6 bases). In germline, CDR1 is SGDLS, CDR2 YYNGEE. Trimming took 4 bases from V and 8 from J, leaving 12 bases between them. The CDR3 is 12 residues long. This CDR3 is CASSPGGGGYTF. CDR3 sequence (DNA): TGTGCCAGCAGCCCTGGAGGGGGAGGCTACACCTTC.

This clonotype showed up many times. This rearrangement joins TRBV7-8 to TRBJ2-1, with a possible D match to TRBD2 (7 bases). The CDR3 has 18 residues. Germline-derived CDR1 and CDR2 are SGHVS and FQNEAQ. The V gene lost 1 base and the J gene lost 0 bases, with 16 bases spanning the gap. The CDR3 DNA follows: TGTGCCAGCAGCTTAGTAGGGGGGGGACTCTACTCCTACAATGAGCAGTTCTTC. Protein product: CASSLVGGGLYSYNEQFF.

For this clonotype: A read error is likely, as this CDR3 ends without the conserved phenylalanine or tryptophan. No DNA is shown, since the ends of the CDR3 on it are uncertain; the CDR3 is the one TCRdb lists. The V call is TRBV24-1, the J call TRBJ2-7; the D segment call TRBD1 is taken from the table without a DNA check. Germline CDR1 reads KGHDR; CDR2 reads SFDVKD. Including both end residues, the CDR3 is 14 amino acids long. CDR3 loop: CATSDPDRARALRR.

This clonotype was seen a handful of times. The chain couples TRBV28 to TRBJ2-1; the match to TRBD2 covers 8 bases. The CDR3 runs 13 residues. V lost 8 bases, J lost 1 base, and 1 base stayed unmatched. Looked up from germline, CDR1 is MDHEN and CDR2 is SYDVKM. This CDR3 is CASAGGSYNEQFF. The CDR3 DNA reads as TGTGCCAGCGCGGGGGGATCCTACAATGAGCAGTTCTTC.

This clonotype was seen at least ten times. This sequence joins TRBV9 and TRBJ2-3; the D gene is possibly TRBD2 (6 bases). This CDR3 is built from 17 residues. V was trimmed by 3 bases and J by 5 bases, leaving 22 bases between them. Per the germline V gene, CDR1 is SGDLS and CDR2 is YYNGEE. The CDR3 DNA reads as TGTGCCAGCAGCGATAAGCCCCCGGGGGTGGTAGGAGATACGCAGTATTTT. It encodes CASSDKPPGVVGDTQYF.

The chain is built from TRBV6-1 and TRBJ1-1; a possible D gene is TRBD1 (5 bases). The length of the CDR3 is 13 residues. V lost 6 bases, J lost 10 bases, and 18 bases lay in between. Germline values: CDR1 MNHNS, CDR2 SASEGT. CDR3 DNA sequence: TGTGCCAGCAGCCAAGGGCAGGGTACAGCAGCTTTCTTT. Translating gives CASSQGQGTAAFF.

This clonotype has at least ten counts. A much larger clone is a single base away; this may be a read error. This sequence joins TRBV20-1 and TRBJ2-5; no clear D gene. This CDR3 region has 12 residues. The germline CDR1 and CDR2 sequences are DFQATT and SNEGSKA (reference sequence). CDR3 DNA sequence: TGCAGTGCTAGTTGGCAGCAAGAGACCCCGTACTTC. Amino acid sequence: CSASWQQETPYF.

This chain uses TRBV6-5 with TRBJ1-1; tentative D call: TRBD1 (5 bases). The CDR3 has 14 amino acids. CDR1 is MNHEY and CDR2 is SVGAGI in the germline V gene. V shed 6 bases and J shed 10 bases, with 21 bases lying between them. CDR3 protein: CASSGTRGRVAAFF. The CDR3 region has the DNA TGTGCCAGCAGCGGTACTAGGGGCAGGGTAGCAGCTTTCTTT.

The chain recombines TRBV7-9 with TRBJ2-7; D is uncertain. Germline V gene sequence: CDR1 SEHNR, CDR2 FQNEAQ (reference sequence). This CDR3 has 13 residues. V lost 4 bases to trimming and J lost 11 bases, with 18 bases between them. The CDR3 bases are TGTGCCAGCAGCTCATCGAACTACTACGATGAGTACTTC. Its translation: CASSSSNYYDEYF.

This clonotype was counted at least ten times. The J gene is TRBJ1-3, the V gene TRBV11-2, with 7 bases aligning to TRBD1. The length of the CDR3 is 15 residues. CDR1 is SGHAT, CDR2 FQNNGV, per germline. Unmatched junction bases numbered 4, after V lost 5 bases and J lost 0 bases. Here the CDR3 reads CASSAGQYSGNTIYF. For the CDR3, the DNA is TGTGCCAGCAGCGCGGGACAGTACTCTGGAAACACCATATATTTT.